A selection of T cell receptor beta chains follows, all from one sample in a study of T cell responses to AZD1222 COVID-19 vaccine. Libraries were prepared by immunoSEQ multiplex PCR; TCRdb keeps only in-frame clonotypes and omits some of them. The sample shows roughly 55,000 clones, more than 80% of them seen only once. The sequencing here drew on peripheral blood, taken on day 0 of AZD1222 vaccination. These receptors were collected from an adult in good health. Each CDR3 is given with its conserved first and last residue. D genes are given only for firm matches. The size entry is marked missing in some rows and otherwise reads once, few, many or a size class.

J gene: TRBJ1-5; clone size: NA; D gene: NA; V gene: TRBV27; CDR3 DNA: TGTGCCAGCAGTTTATATGGGGCCTCCAATCAGCCCCAGCATTTT; CDR3 protein: CASSLYGASNQPQHF
J gene: TRBJ2-1; clone size: NA; D gene: NA; V gene: TRBV3-1/TRBV3-2; CDR3 DNA: TGTGCCAGCAGCCCGGATTTGGTACGGAACAATGAGCAGTTCTTC; CDR3 protein: CASSPDLVRNNEQFF
J gene: TRBJ2-3; clone size: NA; D gene: NA; V gene: TRBV20-1; CDR3 DNA: TGCAGTGCTAGTACTGGACCGACAGATACGCAGTATTTT; CDR3 protein: CSASTGPTDTQYF
J gene: TRBJ1-2; clone size: few; D gene: NA; V gene: TRBV3-1/TRBV3-2; CDR3 DNA: TGTGCCAGCAGCCAAGACTCTAGCCGCCGGGGAGGGGGTCGAGGCTATGGCTACACCTTC; CDR3 protein: CASSQDSSRRGGGRGYGYTF
J gene: TRBJ2-1; clone size: NA; D gene: NA; V gene: TRBV3-1/TRBV3-2; CDR3 DNA: TGTGCCAGCAGCCAGAGAGATGCTGAGCAGTTCTTC; CDR3 protein: CASSQRDAEQFF
J gene: TRBJ1-3; clone size: NA; D gene: NA; V gene: TRBV5-4; CDR3 DNA: TGTGCCAGCAGCTTGGCCTCAGGGACGGCCGGAAACACCATATATTTT; CDR3 protein: CASSLASGTAGNTIYF
J gene: TRBJ2-1; clone size: NA; D gene: NA; V gene: TRBV9; CDR3 DNA: TGTGCCAGCAGCGTAGGGACCCGGACCAGGGGATCCTACAATGAGCAGTTCTTC; CDR3 protein: CASSVGTRTRGSYNEQFF
J gene: TRBJ1-1; clone size: once; D gene: NA; V gene: TRBV2; CDR3 DNA: TGTGCCAGCACCGTACGAGGGAACACTGAAGCTTTCTTT; CDR3 protein: CASTVRGNTEAFF
J gene: TRBJ1-2; clone size: NA; D gene: NA; V gene: TRBV5-1; CDR3 DNA: TGCGCCAGCAGCTTGGAAGGGTTCTTAAGTGCTCGCGATGGCTACACCTTC; CDR3 protein: CASSLEGFLSARDGYTF
J gene: TRBJ2-1; clone size: NA; D gene: NA; V gene: TRBV11-1; CDR3 DNA: TGTGCCAGCAGCCGGGGACTGGCTTTCCAGGAGCAGTTCTTC; CDR3 protein: CASSRGLAFQEQFF
J gene: TRBJ1-2; clone size: NA; D gene: NA; V gene: TRBV29-1; CDR3 DNA: TGCAGCGTTGCCCGAGGACAGTATGGCTACACCTTC; CDR3 protein: CSVARGQYGYTF
J gene: TRBJ1-5; clone size: few; D gene: NA; V gene: TRBV9; CDR3 DNA: TGTGCCAGCAGCGTAGGGGCCGCCGGGCAGCCCCAGCATTTT; CDR3 protein: CASSVGAAGQPQHF
J gene: TRBJ2-1; clone size: NA; D gene: NA; V gene: TRBV24-1; CDR3 DNA: TGTGCCACCAGTCCCGGACAGAGCCCTTACAATGAGCAGTTCTTC; CDR3 protein: CATSPGQSPYNEQFF
J gene: TRBJ2-7; clone size: NA; D gene: NA; V gene: TRBV19; CDR3 DNA: TGTGCCAGTAGCCCAACCTGGAGCTACGAGCAGTACTTC; CDR3 protein: CASSPTWSYEQYF
J gene: TRBJ2-4; clone size: NA; D gene: TRBD1; V gene: TRBV3-1/TRBV3-2; CDR3 DNA: TGTGCCAGCAGCCGCGACAGGGTCAACATTCAGTACTTC; CDR3 protein: CASSRDRVNIQYF
J gene: TRBJ1-5; clone size: NA; D gene: TRBD1; V gene: TRBV2; CDR3 DNA: TGTGCCAGCAGATCCAGGGGGGGTAGGCCCCAGCATTTT; CDR3 protein: CASRSRGGRPQHF
J gene: TRBJ2-2; clone size: NA; D gene: NA; V gene: TRBV7-3; CDR3 DNA: TGTGCCAGCAGCGCAGGGCCCATGAACACCGGGGAGCTGTTTTTT; CDR3 protein: CASSAGPMNTGELFF
J gene: TRBJ2-5; clone size: NA; D gene: NA; V gene: TRBV28; CDR3 DNA: TGTGCCAGCACCTCAGGAGGAGACCAAGAGACCCAGTACTTC; CDR3 protein: CASTSGGDQETQYF
J gene: TRBJ2-2; clone size: NA; D gene: NA; V gene: TRBV3-1/TRBV3-2; CDR3 DNA: TGTGCCAGCAGCCTCCTCGGACAGATTTACACCGGGGAGCTGTTTTTT; CDR3 protein: CASSLLGQIYTGELFF
J gene: TRBJ1-2; clone size: once; D gene: NA; V gene: TRBV28; CDR3 DNA: TGTGCCAGCAGTTTTGGCAACCCCGCTAACTATGGCTACACCTTC; CDR3 protein: CASSFGNPANYGYTF
J gene: TRBJ2-2; clone size: NA; D gene: NA; V gene: TRBV6-6; CDR3 DNA: TGTGCCAGCAGTTTTGGGAACACCGGGGAGCTGTTTTTT; CDR3 protein: CASSFGNTGELFF
J gene: TRBJ1-1; clone size: NA; D gene: NA; V gene: TRBV5-5; CDR3 DNA: TGTGCCAGCAACAGGGATTTGAGCACTGAAGCTTTCTTT; CDR3 protein: CASNRDLSTEAFF
J gene: TRBJ2-1; clone size: once; D gene: TRBD2; V gene: TRBV18; CDR3 DNA: TGTGCCAGCTCACCATTGGTTGTTAGCGGGGTATACAATGAGCAGTTCTTC; CDR3 protein: CASSPLVVSGVYNEQFF
J gene: TRBJ2-1; clone size: NA; D gene: NA; V gene: TRBV5-6; CDR3 DNA: TGTGCCAGCAGCTTGTCTAGTTTTGAGCAGTTCTTC; CDR3 protein: CASSLSSFEQFF
J gene: TRBJ2-5; clone size: NA; D gene: NA; V gene: TRBV30; CDR3 DNA: TGTGCCTGGAGAGGGTTATTGGAGACCCAGTACTTC; CDR3 protein: CAWRGLLETQYF
J gene: TRBJ1-4; clone size: NA; D gene: TRBD1; V gene: TRBV7-2; CDR3 DNA: TGTGCCAGCAGCTTAGACGGGACAGGGGGGAGGGAACTGTTTTTT; CDR3 protein: CASSLDGTGGRELFF
J gene: TRBJ1-1; clone size: NA; D gene: NA; V gene: TRBV19; CDR3 DNA: TGTGCCAGTACCCCCAACTTGAACACTGAAGCTTTCTTT; CDR3 protein: CASTPNLNTEAFF
J gene: TRBJ1-2; clone size: NA; D gene: TRBD1; V gene: TRBV5-1; CDR3 DNA: TGCGCCAGTAAACAGGGGGCGGAGTATGGCTACACCTTC; CDR3 protein: CASKQGAEYGYTF
J gene: TRBJ2-7; clone size: NA; D gene: NA; V gene: TRBV5-6; CDR3 DNA: TGTGCCAGCAGCTTGGTTCTAGCGTCTGGCGAGCAGTACTTC; CDR3 protein: CASSLVLASGEQYF
J gene: TRBJ1-6; clone size: NA; D gene: NA; V gene: TRBV6-2/TRBV6-3; CDR3 DNA: TGTGCCAGCAGTTGGGCAGTTGGAATTGGAGCTGGGGATTCACCCCTCCACTTT; CDR3 protein: CASSWAVGIGAGDSPLHF
J gene: TRBJ2-2; clone size: NA; D gene: NA; V gene: TRBV15; CDR3 DNA: TGTGCCACCAGCAGAGAAGGGGGGAACACCGGGGAGCTGTTTTTT; CDR3 protein: CATSREGGNTGELFF
J gene: TRBJ2-7; clone size: NA; D gene: TRBD1; V gene: TRBV28; CDR3 DNA: TGTGCCAGCAGTACAGGGGGCCCTCGGTACGAGCAGTACTTC; CDR3 protein: CASSTGGPRYEQYF
J gene: TRBJ1-4; clone size: NA; D gene: NA; V gene: TRBV28; CDR3 DNA: TGTGCCAGCAGTCCCAGGGTGTCCCTGAAAAAACTGTTTTTT; CDR3 protein: CASSPRVSLKKLFF
J gene: TRBJ2-7; clone size: NA; D gene: TRBD2; V gene: TRBV29-1; CDR3 DNA: TGCAGCGTTTCTCGCGCGGGAGGGCTCGAGCAGTACTTC; CDR3 protein: CSVSRAGGLEQYF
J gene: TRBJ2-1; clone size: NA; D gene: NA; V gene: TRBV6-5; CDR3 DNA: TGTGCCAGCAGGCGACAACTCAGGTCGGATGAGCAGTTCTTC; CDR3 protein: CASRRQLRSDEQFF
J gene: TRBJ1-5; clone size: NA; D gene: TRBD1; V gene: TRBV24-1; CDR3 DNA: TGTGCCACCAGTGAACCGGGACAGGGGGCTCAGCCCCAGCATTTT; CDR3 protein: CATSEPGQGAQPQHF
J gene: TRBJ2-1; clone size: NA; D gene: NA; V gene: TRBV7-2; CDR3 DNA: TGTGCCAGCAGCCCTGGATACAGTAAGCACAATGAGCAGTTCTTC; CDR3 protein: CASSPGYSKHNEQFF
J gene: TRBJ2-1; clone size: NA; D gene: NA; V gene: TRBV21-1; CDR3 DNA: TGTGCCAGCACCGGGACTAGCGGGAGATTGGGGTTCTACAATGAGCAGTTCTTC; CDR3 protein: CASTGTSGRLGFYNEQFF
J gene: TRBJ2-1; clone size: NA; D gene: TRBD1; V gene: TRBV25-1; CDR3 DNA: TGTGCCAGCAGGGAGACAGGGAGCTCCTACAATGAGCAGTTCTTC; CDR3 protein: CASRETGSSYNEQFF
J gene: TRBJ2-1; clone size: NA; D gene: NA; V gene: TRBV27; CDR3 DNA: TGTGCCAGCAGTTTAGGGGGAGGTCCCTACAATGAGCAGTTCTTC; CDR3 protein: CASSLGGGPYNEQFF
J gene: TRBJ1-2; clone size: NA; D gene: TRBD1; V gene: TRBV9; CDR3 DNA: TGTGCCAGCAGTCAGGGGGCGCGAGGTGGCTACACCTTC; CDR3 protein: CASSQGARGGYTF